This T cell receptor beta chain was sequenced for a study of molecular identifiers for immune sequencing clone quantification (dated by TCRdb to 2016 to 2019). Concerning the study at large: For a replicate experiment, the RNA from either about 20,000 or 100,000 naive CD8 T cells was divided into five aliquots, and four of those aliquots went on to sequencing. The study was a methods study using CD8 T cells to benchmark molecular-identifier clustering-based TCR repertoire sequencing (MIDCIRS) and TCR RNA copy counting. What the research found in general, with its limitations: Without barcode sub-clustering, chimeric consensus sequences inflated TCR diversity; chimeras reached as high as 47%. In CMV-specific effector cells, over 98% of molecules were held by clones above 20 RNA copies, whereas under 1% of molecules were held by such clones in naive cells. A single cell's worth of spiked-in Jurkat TCR RNA was reported detectable even among 900,000 to 1,000,000 naive CD8 T cells. Modeling estimated about 3 recovered TCR RNA copies per cell, compared with about ten by digital PCR, which implies about 30% capture efficiency. The sizes of highly expanded clones could end up underestimated when identical TCR molecules share a barcode. Spiked-in Jurkat TCR RNA (roughly 10 copies' worth), which is not part of the donor repertoire, was contained in the naive libraries.

CDR1 and CDR2 (SQVTM, ANQGSEA) derive from the germline V gene. Trimming takes 5 bases from V and 6 bases from J, and the germline ends sit 10 bases apart. Measured from the cysteine to the phenylalanine, the CDR3 is 12 residues long. The only DNA kept is the CDR3, 36 bases in frame from the first base. Receptor libraries were prepared by PCR. TCRdb records Illumina HiSeq 4000 as the sequencer. Bulk TCR libraries were made following a previously described method, with the TCR primers given in Table S5. Purification of total RNA was performed with the Qiagen AllPrep DNA/RNA kit. Before analysis, reads from multiple sequencing runs of one library were combined. Turning to the authors' computational methods: Only reads with exact TCR constant sequence were kept, trimmed to 150 nt, and grouped by their 12-nt molecular barcodes. Reads inside each barcode group were sub-clustered using a 15% Levenshtein threshold, and a quality-weighted consensus sequence was constructed for each RNA molecule. Non-functional sequences were excluded, and lower-count sequences lying one edit away from another sequence were also excluded. Barcode sub-clusters with fewer than 20% of the maximum read count were removed, based on fitting two negative binomial distributions. The public sequencing data were trimmed at Q25 with fastp and processed into clonotypes with MiXCR by TCRdb, which kept only in-frame beta chains. Rows merge per CDR3 protein into single entries with the most common DNA and genes. Clone size and V and J calls follow TCRdb, not the original study. The sample table shows about 640,000 distinct CDR3 sequences, and about 20% are seen once. The ten largest account for under 0.95% of the sample.

Libraries of naive CD8 T cells were built from around 18,000 to 910,000 sorted cells, with 10%, 30% or 50% of the purified RNA used. Naive CD8 T cells, defined as CD8+CD4-CCR7+CD45RA+, were FACS-sorted into RLT Plus buffer on a BD FACSAria II. More than 8 TCR copies' worth of Jurkat RNA were spiked into roughly 20,000-1,000,000 naive CD8 T cell samples to test detection sensitivity. CD8 T cells were enriched using RosetteSep CD8+ T Cell Enrichment Cocktail and Ficoll-Paque, and the enriched cells then underwent ACK red cell lysis. Of note for this clonotype: The antigen this receptor binds is unknown. A much larger clone is a single base away; this may be a read error.

What was sequenced was naive CD8+ T cells from blood, with Jurkat cell RNA spiked in. The cell subset or site label here, explained by the study, means: FACS-sorted CD8+CD4-CCR7+CD45RA+ naive T cells. The source of this sequence is a human donor in good health. Some libraries in this study had Jurkat cell RNA spiked in. The chain joins TRBV29-1 to TRBJ2-2; the D gene is unclear. The CDR3 protein is CSVLQHAGELFF. The sequenced DNA is TGCAGCGTTTTACAGCACGCCGGGGAGCTGTTTTTT.